The entry that follows covers one T cell receptor beta chain sequence. Germline lookup yields CDR1 LNHDA and CDR2 SQIVND (reference sequence). This CDR3 region has 13 residues. The V and J ends lost 1 base and 6 bases respectively, with 10 bases between them. As processed by the authors: Reference gene primer amplification in the assay estimated nucleated cell counts. The table came from immunoSEQ multiplex PCR; TCRdb's copy has only in-frame clones and leaves some out. V and J calls and clone size are given by that table; D and trimming were obtained from the DNA. The sample includes 200,000 to 250,000 clones, roughly 75% of them seen just once. This sample is drawn from a study of blood T cell repertoires in COVID-19. Turning to the study itself: Sites across the United States, Italy and Spain contributed samples from acute and convalescent COVID-19. Sources were T cells, B-cell-depleted T cells, or PBMCs; the material itself was cDNA or gDNA.

The TCR was taken from a woman between 65 and 79 years old with acute or convalescent COVID-19. The chain couples TRBV19 to TRBJ2-7; D gene ambiguous. The material sequenced was peripheral blood. For the CDR3, the DNA is TGTGCCAGTAGTATAGCCTCCGGTTCCGAGCAGTACGTC. Amino acid sequence: CASSIASGSEQYV.